Sequencing of this T cell receptor (beta chain) was carried out in a study of response to subunit inactivated influenza vaccine. CDR1 and CDR2 from the germline V gene are DFQATT and SNEGSKA (reference sequence). V lost 6 bases and J 2 bases, leaving 17 bases between the germline ends. The CDR3 spans 15 residues. In this sample, this clonotype turned up a few times. No antigen is known for it. TCRdb reprocessed the RT-PCR reads with MiXCR, giving one entry per CDR3 protein. The sample holds hundreds of thousands of distinct CDR3 sequences, approximately 15% seen once. Study-level findings and limits: The authors offered the suggestion that each seasonal influenza vaccination recruits few new T cells.

The clonotype originates from a man aged 50-60 years who received an inactivated influenza vaccine. Material: PBMCs from blood, obtained 12 days after vaccination. This chain joins TRBV20-1 and TRBJ1-5, with unresolved D. DNA of the CDR3: TGCAGTGCCTCTTTGCCCGGTGGAGGCAATCAGCCCCAGCATTTT. This codes for CSASLPGGGNQPQHF.